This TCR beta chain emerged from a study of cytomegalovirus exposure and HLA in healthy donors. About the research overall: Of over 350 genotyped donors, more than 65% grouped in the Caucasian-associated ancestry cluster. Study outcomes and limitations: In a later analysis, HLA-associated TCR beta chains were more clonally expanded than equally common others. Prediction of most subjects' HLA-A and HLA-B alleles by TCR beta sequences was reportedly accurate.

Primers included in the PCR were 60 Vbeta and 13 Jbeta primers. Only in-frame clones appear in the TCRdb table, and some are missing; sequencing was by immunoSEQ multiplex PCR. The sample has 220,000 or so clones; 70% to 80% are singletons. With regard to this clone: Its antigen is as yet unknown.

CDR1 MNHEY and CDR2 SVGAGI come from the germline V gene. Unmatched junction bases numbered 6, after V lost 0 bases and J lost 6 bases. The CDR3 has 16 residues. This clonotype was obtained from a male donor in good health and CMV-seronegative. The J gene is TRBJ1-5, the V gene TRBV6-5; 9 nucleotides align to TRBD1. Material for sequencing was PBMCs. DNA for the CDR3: TGTGCCAGCAGTTACTCCCCGGACAGGGGTGGTCAGCCCCAGCATTTT. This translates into CASSYSPDRGGQPQHF.